The next 24 T cell receptor beta chains were all read from a single sample in a study of cytomegalovirus exposure and HLA in healthy donors. With 60 Vbeta and 13 Jbeta primers, the PCR was carried out. Assay used: immunoSEQ multiplex PCR; TCRdb lists only in-frame clones, some missing. The sample's table shows around 140,000 clones. The source material was PBMCs. The receptors were gathered from a male donor in good health and CMV-seronegative.

This chain connects TRBV5-1 to TRBJ2-7, with 8 bases matching TRBD1. This CDR3 is 15 amino acids long. Germline CDR1 is SGHRS and CDR2 is YFSETQ. With V trimmed by 5 bases and J by 5 bases, 12 bases remained unmatched. The CDR3: CASSLRGQGGNEQYF. The CDR3 region has the DNA TGCGCCAGCAGTCTCAGAGGACAGGGCGGGAACGAGCAGTACTTC.

The rearrangement links TRBV18 to TRBJ1-2; D might be TRBD1 (6 bases). The CDR3 loop spans 17 amino acids. The germline V gene encodes CDR1 KGHSH and CDR2 LQKENI. The ends were cut back, 2 bases at V and 2 bases at J, with 18 bases in the middle. The CDR3 DNA reads TGTGCCAGCTCACCAGGACAGTCGGTATCCCTAAACTATGGCTACACCTTC. It encodes CASSPGQSVSLNYGYTF.

This chain links TRBV27 with TRBJ2-7; TRBD1 aligns across 8 bases. J gave up 6 bases and V 5 bases, and 9 bases lay outside the gene matches. CDR3 length equals 14 residues. In germline, CDR1 is MNHEY, CDR2 SMNVEV (reference sequence). The CDR3 here is CASSGKTGDGEQYF. The CDR3 DNA reads TGTGCCAGCAGTGGAAAGACAGGGGATGGCGAGCAGTACTTC.

As DNA, the CDR3 is TGTGCCAGCAGTTTATTGAGTCTAGGCTACACCTTC. Translated: CASSLLSLGYTF. This chain joins TRBV28 and TRBJ1-2; no clear D. Germline assignment: CDR1 MDHEN and CDR2 SYDVKM. The CDR3 has 12 amino acids. Trimming removed 1 base at V and 8 bases at J, with 8 bases between.

V is TRBV5-1 and J is TRBJ2-7; possible D gene TRBD1, 6 bases. CDR1 SGHRS and CDR2 YFSETQ come from the germline V gene. Trimming left V 4 bases short and J 2 bases short, with 13 bases between. The CDR3 extends over 14 amino acids. The CDR3 spells CASSPWTAPYEQYF. The DNA for the CDR3 is TGCGCCAGCAGCCCCTGGACAGCTCCCTACGAGCAGTACTTC.

The chain carries TRBV5-5 and TRBJ2-7; possibly TRBD1 for D (6 bases). CDR1 and CDR2 (germline): SGHKS, YYEKEE (reference sequence). Deletions cut 0 bases from V and 2 bases from J, with 12 bases between. The CDR3 has 15 amino acids. The CDR3 loop is CASSLGGQHTYEQYF. CDR3 bases: TGTGCCAGCAGCTTGGGGGGACAACACACCTACGAGCAGTACTTC. Looking up the rest from reference TRBV5-5 and TRBJ2-7 gives the full variable domain: DAGVTQSPTHLIKTRGQQVTLRCSPISGHKSVSWYQQVLGQGPQFIFQYYEKEERGRGNFPDRFSARQFPNYSSELNVNALLLGDSALYLCASSLGGQHTYEQYFGPGTRLTVT.

The chain links TRBV6-5 to TRBJ2-7, with 7 bases identical to TRBD1. This CDR3 has 14 residues. V was pared by 5 bases and J by 0 bases, with 4 bases of the junction left unmatched. Germline V gene data show CDR1 as MNHEY and CDR2 as SVGAGI. DNA of the CDR3: TGTGCCAGCAGTCCGGGACAGTTCTCCTACGAGCAGTACTTC. Translated: CASSPGQFSYEQYF.

This chain links TRBV27 with TRBJ1-5, with D unclear. The CDR3 extends over 13 amino acids. The V gene lost 6 bases and the J gene lost 2 bases, with 8 bases spanning the gap. CDR1 and CDR2 from the germline V gene are MNHEY and SMNVEV (reference sequence). In nucleotides, the CDR3 is TGTGCCAGCAGACTGGGAGGCAATCAGCCCCAGCATTTT. It encodes CASRLGGNQPQHF.

The V call is TRBV5-5, the J call TRBJ1-1; tentative D call: TRBD1 (5 bases). The germline V and J ends were trimmed by 4 bases and 0 bases, with 19 bases remaining between them. The CDR3 runs 17 residues. Germline assignment: CDR1 SGHKS and CDR2 YYEKEE (reference sequence). The CDR3: CASSIFEAYRLNTEAFF. The CDR3 nucleotides read TGTGCCAGCAGCATCTTTGAGGCTTACAGGCTGAACACTGAAGCTTTCTTT.

The chain links TRBV30 to TRBJ1-1; D is ambiguous. The CDR3 contains 14 residues. The ends were cut back, 0 bases at V and 1 base at J, with 9 bases in the middle. Germline loops: CDR1 GTSNPN, CDR2 SVGIG (reference sequence). The CDR3 protein is CAWSVEVRNTEAFF. Written as DNA, the CDR3 is TGTGCCTGGAGTGTCGAAGTGAGGAACACTGAAGCTTTCTTT.

The V call is TRBV6-5, the J call TRBJ2-5; perhaps TRBD1 as D (6 bases). This CDR3 is built from 15 residues. Between the trimmed V and J ends, which lost 5 bases and 1 base, there was a span of 14 bases. CDR1 is MNHEY, CDR2 SVGAGI, per germline. The CDR3 DNA sequence: TGTGCCAGCAGTCACTTCAGGGGTTCCCAAGAGACCCAGTACTTC. This codes for CASSHFRGSQETQYF.

The chain uses TRBV5-6 and TRBJ1-1; possible D gene TRBD1, 6 bases. The CDR3 length is 13 residues. Germline values: CDR1 SGHDT, CDR2 YYEEEE. Trimming pared 3 bases from V and 1 base from J, leaving 7 bases between. CDR3 DNA sequence: TGTGCCAGCAGCTCAGGGGAGAACACTGAAGCTTTCTTT. Translation gives CASSSGENTEAFF.

The CDR3 nucleotides are TGTGCCAGCAGCGTCCAGGGCTCTGGGGCCAACGTCCTGACTTTC. This translates into CASSVQGSGANVLTF. V is TRBV9 and J is TRBJ2-6, with a weak D call TRBD1 (5 bases). V was trimmed by 2 bases and J by 0 bases, leaving 6 bases between them. The CDR3 loop spans 15 amino acids. Germline CDR1 and CDR2: SGDLS and YYNGEE.

This chain uses TRBV7-2 with TRBJ2-1, with 9 bases that match TRBD2. Germline CDR1 is SGHTA and CDR2 is FQGNSA. The trim removed 4 bases at V and 4 bases at J, leaving 5 bases unmatched. The CDR3 totals 15 residues. CDR3 amino acids: CASSSKRGVYNEQFF. The CDR3 DNA is TGTGCCAGCAGCTCGAAGCGGGGGGTATACAATGAGCAGTTCTTC.

The rearrangement joins TRBV30 to TRBJ1-5, with TRBD1 identical over 8 bases. Germline V gives CDR1 GTSNPN, CDR2 SVGIG (reference sequence). The CDR3 is made up of 13 amino acids. Germline trimming cut 5 bases from V and 8 bases from J; bases unmatched to any gene: 8. This chain's CDR3 is CAWSQGAPEPQHF. The DNA for the CDR3 is TGTGCCTGGTCTCAGGGGGCTCCGGAGCCCCAGCATTTT.

V usage is TRBV18 and J usage is TRBJ1-1; 7 bases line up with TRBD1. Losses at the gene ends were 4 bases for V and 3 bases for J; bases not matched to a gene: 5. Germline CDR1 and CDR2: KGHSH and LQKENI. This CDR3 is 14 amino acids long. The DNA for the CDR3 is TGTGCCAGCTCACTAGGGGGCGAATACACTGAAGCTTTCTTT. This encodes CASSLGGEYTEAFF.

This chain joins TRBV19 and TRBJ1-1; TRBD1 might be the D (6 bases). Germline values: CDR1 LNHDA, CDR2 SQIVND (reference sequence). Trimming took off 7 bases at V and 11 bases at J, with 20 bases between the two ends. CDR3 length equals 13 residues. The CDR3 loop is CASTGRTAMGAFF. The CDR3 DNA reads TGTGCCAGTACCGGGCGGACAGCTATGGGGGCTTTCTTT.

V and J are TRBV19 and TRBJ1-5; D unclear. Germline values: CDR1 LNHDA, CDR2 SQIVND (reference sequence). Trimming removed 3 bases from V and 4 bases from J, with 19 bases in between. CDR3 size: 17 residues. For the CDR3, the DNA is TGTGCCAGTAGTATTATGGTAAGTGGAGGACTGAATCAGCCCCAGCATTTT. Translating it yields CASSIMVSGGLNQPQHF.

The chain has TRBV29-1 and TRBJ2-7, with a tentative D call TRBD1 (5 bases). The CDR3 is made up of 12 amino acids. From germline, CDR1 is SQVTM and CDR2 ANQGSEA. V was shortened by 0 bases and J by 4 bases, with 7 bases between the two germline ends. This CDR3 reads CSVEESGYEQYF. In DNA form, the CDR3 reads TGCAGCGTTGAAGAGTCAGGGTACGAGCAGTACTTC.

V usage is TRBV19 and J usage is TRBJ1-1; D is perhaps TRBD1 (5 bases). Per germline, CDR1 LNHDA and CDR2 SQIVND (reference sequence). CDR3 length equals 12 residues. Trimming stripped 7 bases from V and 4 bases from J, with 10 bases between. The CDR3 DNA is TGTGCCAGTAACCCGGGGGGCACTGAAGCTTTCTTT. Its protein is CASNPGGTEAFF.

The chain carries TRBV19 and TRBJ2-7; D is ambiguous. Germline CDR1 LNHDA, CDR2 SQIVND (reference sequence). V dropped 2 bases and J dropped 0 bases, with 14 bases sitting between them. The CDR3 runs 16 residues. The CDR3 region is CASSITAGRSSYEQYF. The CDR3 DNA follows: TGTGCCAGTAGTATAACCGCAGGCCGAAGCTCCTACGAGCAGTACTTC. The variable domain in full, with the rest retrieved from reference TRBV19 and TRBJ2-7, is DGGITQSPKYLFRKEGQNVTLSCEQNLNHDAMYWYRQDPGQGLRLIYYSQIVNDFQKGDIAEGYSVSREKKESFPLTVTSAQKNPTAFYLCASSITAGRSSYEQYFGPGTRLTVT.

This chain connects TRBV29-1 to TRBJ1-3; D is perhaps TRBD1 (6 bases). V was cut by 5 bases and J by 2 bases, with 10 bases left in between. The CDR3 spans 13 residues. Germline assignment: CDR1 SQVTM and CDR2 ANQGSEA. The CDR3 loop is CSVSRTAGNTIYF. The CDR3 region has the DNA TGCAGCGTTTCAAGGACAGCTGGAAACACCATATATTTT.

The DNA for the CDR3 is TGTGCCAGCACCCAGGGCTTCGGCTACACCTTC. It is translated as CASTQGFGYTF. J is TRBJ1-2 and V is TRBV28, with a tentative D call TRBD1 (5 bases). Germline V gene data show CDR1 as MDHEN and CDR2 as SYDVKM. Trimming took off 7 bases at V and 8 bases at J, with 11 bases between the two ends. The CDR3 is made up of 11 amino acids.

V is TRBV5-1 and J is TRBJ1-1; 12 bases match TRBD1. Germline values: CDR1 SGHRS, CDR2 YFSETQ. J lost 3 bases, V lost 1 base, and 10 bases had no gene match. The CDR3 is 18 residues long. CDR3 protein: CASSLPMGQGARDTEAFF. CDR3 nucleotide sequence: TGCGCCAGCAGCTTGCCCATGGGACAGGGGGCGCGGGACACTGAAGCTTTCTTT.